This T cell receptor (beta chain) was obtained from a study of cytomegalovirus exposure and HLA in healthy donors. Study-level information: An earlier analysis identified 95 million to 120 million unique TCR beta sequences in some 170 million T cells. Overall study results and limits: Overall, under 200 TCR beta chains were annotated as cytomegalovirus-associated. Highest at DRB1 and lowest at HLA-C, TCR association rates differed among HLA loci in a later analysis. In an earlier analysis, most TCR beta V segments were productive about 87% or about 30% of the time.

Trimming took off 4 bases at V and 4 bases at J, with 12 bases between the two ends. Germline assignment: CDR1 MRHNA and CDR2 SNTAGT. The CDR3 covers 14 residues. This clone was observed a few times. Its target is not known. PCR primers comprised 60 Vbeta and 13 Jbeta primers. Assay used: immunoSEQ multiplex PCR; TCRdb lists only in-frame clones, some missing. The sample contains some 180,000 clones, about 13% of which appear only once. This chain connects TRBV6-4 to TRBJ2-3; weak D call: TRBD1 (5 bases). This receptor was taken from a man in his fifties in good health and CMV-seropositive. The specimen sequenced was PBMCs. This CDR3 reads CASSASRAADTQYF. CDR3 coding DNA: TGTGCCAGCAGTGCCAGCAGGGCTGCAGATACGCAGTATTTT.